This T cell receptor (beta chain) was recorded in a study of blood T cell repertoires in COVID-19. Study-level information: Samples representing acute and convalescent COVID-19 were sourced from the United States, Italy and Spain.

Profiled with immunoSEQ multiplex PCR; TCRdb holds only in-frame clones, not every one. The table lists around 320,000 clones, roughly 90% of them singletons. CDR3 length equals 17 residues. Germline V gene sequence: CDR1 MGHRA, CDR2 YSYEKL. With 4 bases clipped from V and 5 bases from J, the junction kept 16 bases outside the gene matches. Specimen: PBMCs or T cells enriched from blood (not recorded which). The chain has TRBV4-1 and TRBJ2-7, with 8 positions matching TRBD1. This sequence originates from a woman aged 30 to 39 who had been exposed to COVID-19. The CDR3 spells CASSLVAGTGGEHEQYF. In DNA form, the CDR3 reads TGCGCCAGCAGCCTCGTAGCCGGGACAGGAGGCGAACACGAGCAGTACTTC.